The 6 T cell receptor beta chains below come from one sample, sequenced in a study of shared clonotypes between healthy human individuals. Some clones are missing from TCRdb's copy, which holds only in-frame ones; the method was immunoSEQ multiplex PCR. Counted here are 2 million to 2.5 million clones, about 90% occurring once; the ten biggest clones make up more than 0.35%. Sequences were obtained from naive CD4+ T cells from PBMCs. The subset is: CD45RA+ positively selected. The receptors were sampled from a man between 18 and 35 years old in good health. Some clones in this sample may be carry-over from other donors' samples.

The chain recombines TRBV18 with TRBJ1-4, with TRBD1 as a possible D gene (6 bases). Trimming shortened V by 2 bases and J by 8 bases, and 12 bases separated the two germline ends. This CDR3 spans 14 amino acids. Germline CDR1 reads KGHSH; CDR2 reads LQKENI. CDR3 nucleotide sequence: TGTGCCAGCTCACCATGGACAGCTCCCGAAAAACTGTTTTTT. As protein: CASSPWTAPEKLFF. The variable domain in full, completed from reference TRBV18 and TRBJ1-4, reads NAGVMQNPRHLVRRRGQEARLRCSPMKGHSHVYWYRQLPEEGLKFMVYLQKENIIDESGMPKERFSAEFPKEGPSILRIQQVVRGDSAAYFCASSPWTAPEKLFFGSGTQLSVL.

This chain joins TRBV5-1 and TRBJ1-1; TRBD1 aligns across 7 bases. Germline values: CDR1 SGHRS, CDR2 YFSETQ. The CDR3 loop spans 17 amino acids. V was pared by 0 bases and J by 5 bases, with 13 bases of the junction left unmatched. The CDR3 spells CASSLGTLVQGGTEAFF. As DNA, the CDR3 is TGCGCCAGCAGCTTGGGAACGCTGGTTCAGGGGGGGACTGAAGCTTTCTTT.

Only one count was recorded for this clone. For the CDR3, the DNA is TGTGCCAGCAGGCCCCTTGGGGCGTCTAACTATGGCTACACCTTC. It specifies CASRPLGASNYGYTF. V usage is TRBV27 and J usage is TRBJ1-2, with D perhaps matching TRBD1 (5 bases). Germline V gives CDR1 MNHEY, CDR2 SMNVEV (reference sequence). The CDR3 is made up of 15 amino acids. V dropped 6 bases and J dropped 0 bases, with 14 bases sitting between them.

This clone showed up just once. V usage is TRBV27 and J usage is TRBJ1-1; D may be TRBD1 (5 bases). This CDR3 contains 17 residues. V gave up 4 bases and J gave up 0 bases, with 18 bases separating them. Germline values: CDR1 MNHEY, CDR2 SMNVEV (reference sequence). CDR3 sequence: CASSSPGRGLLNTEAFF. DNA for the CDR3: TGTGCCAGCAGTTCACCGGGTAGGGGACTCCTGAACACTGAAGCTTTCTTT.

This chain links TRBV10-1 with TRBJ2-7; D unresolved. This CDR3 is built from 13 residues. Germline-derived CDR1 and CDR2 are WNHNN and SYGVQD (reference sequence). Trimming removed 6 bases at V and 6 bases at J, with 15 bases between. CDR3 sequence (DNA): TGCGCCAGCAGCGCGGACCCGACCGGCGAGCAGTACTTC. Its protein product is CASSADPTGEQYF.

The chain uses TRBV2 and TRBJ2-7; 7 nucleotides align to TRBD1. Germline V CDR1 and CDR2: SNHLY, FYNNEI. The CDR3 has 15 amino acids. V dropped 2 bases and J dropped 2; count of bases not matched to a gene: 6. DNA of the CDR3: TGTGCCAGCAGTGAACTCCAGGGACAGCCCTACGAGCAGTACTTC. Protein sequence: CASSELQGQPYEQYF.